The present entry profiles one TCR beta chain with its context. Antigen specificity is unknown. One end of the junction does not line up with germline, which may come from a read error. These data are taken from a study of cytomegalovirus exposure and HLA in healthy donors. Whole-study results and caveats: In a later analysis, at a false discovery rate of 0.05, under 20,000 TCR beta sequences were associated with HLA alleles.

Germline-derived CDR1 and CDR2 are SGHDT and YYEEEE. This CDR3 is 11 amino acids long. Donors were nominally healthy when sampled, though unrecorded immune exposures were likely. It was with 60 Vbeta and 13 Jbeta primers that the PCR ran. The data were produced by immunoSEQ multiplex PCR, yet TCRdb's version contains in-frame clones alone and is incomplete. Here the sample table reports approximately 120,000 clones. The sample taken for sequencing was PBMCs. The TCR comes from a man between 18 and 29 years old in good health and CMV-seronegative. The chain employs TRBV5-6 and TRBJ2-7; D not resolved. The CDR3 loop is CASSLEAEKNF. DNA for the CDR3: TGTGCCAGCAGCTTGGAGGCGGAAAAGAACTTC.